The 13 T cell receptor beta chains below come from one sample, sequenced in a study of blood T cell repertoires in COVID-19. TCRdb keeps only in-frame clones here, not all; method: immunoSEQ multiplex PCR. The table lists about 210,000 clones, roughly 86% of them singletons. The specimen was PBMCs or T cells enriched from blood (not recorded which). The source is a woman in her thirties or forties in a cohort exposed to, infected with or recovered from COVID-19 (not recorded which).

The chain carries TRBV5-1 and TRBJ2-7; 8 nucleotides align to TRBD1. The V gene's germline CDR1 is SGHRS and CDR2 YFSETQ. The CDR3 is made up of 15 amino acids. V lost 3 bases to trimming and J lost 5 bases; unmatched junction nucleotides: 10. The CDR3: CASSSTGQGRNEQYF. In DNA form, the CDR3 reads TGCGCCAGCAGCTCAACTGGACAGGGTCGGAACGAGCAGTACTTC.

V and J are TRBV12-3 or TRBV12-4 and TRBJ1-5; D perhaps matches TRBD1 (6 bases). The CDR3 has 12 residues. With 5 bases removed from V and 11 bases from J, the gap between germline ends came to 13 bases. This CDR3 is CASSDDRFSQHF. The CDR3, as DNA: TGTGCCAGCAGTGACGACAGGTTTTCCCAGCATTTT.

The chain links TRBV27 to TRBJ1-5; 10 bases map to TRBD1. The V and J ends lost 4 bases and 7 bases, in that order; junction bases with no gene match: 7. This CDR3 contains 15 residues. Germline CDR1 MNHEY, CDR2 SMNVEV (reference sequence). DNA of the CDR3: TGTGCCAGCAGTTGGACAGGGGGTTTCGGCCAGCCCCAGCATTTT. Translating gives CASSWTGGFGQPQHF.

Only one count was recorded for this clone. The chain is built from TRBV30 and TRBJ1-2, with 7 nucleotides matching TRBD1. Germline V gives CDR1 GTSNPN, CDR2 SVGIG (reference sequence). V was pared by 1 base and J by 7 bases, with 6 bases of the junction left unmatched. The CDR3 has 13 residues. The CDR3 bases are TGTGCCTGGAGTGCAGGGACAGCCTTTGGCTACACCTTC. It translates to CAWSAGTAFGYTF.

The CDR3 is CASSPILTGVNTEAFF. CDR3 coding DNA: TGTGCCAGCAGCCCGATCCTGACAGGGGTGAACACTGAAGCTTTCTTT. The chain uses TRBV11-2 and TRBJ1-1, with 8 bases fitting TRBD1. CDR3 length equals 16 residues. Germline assignment: CDR1 SGHAT and CDR2 FQNNGV. Germline trimming cut 5 bases from V and 0 bases from J; bases unmatched to any gene: 8.

J is TRBJ1-1 and V is TRBV6-1; perhaps TRBD1 as D (5 bases). The germline V gene encodes CDR1 MNHNS and CDR2 SASEGT. Trimming removed 3 bases from V and 1 base from J, with 12 bases in between. The CDR3 has 15 amino acids. The CDR3 here is CASSDKGLSNTEAFF. For the CDR3, the DNA is TGTGCCAGCAGTGATAAGGGGTTGTCGAACACTGAAGCTTTCTTT.

The rearrangement links TRBV2 to TRBJ1-5, with D maybe TRBD1 (6 bases). The V gene lost 3 bases and the J gene lost 11 bases, with 14 bases spanning the gap. The V gene's germline CDR1 is SNHLY and CDR2 FYNNEI. The CDR3 loop spans 13 amino acids. In nucleotides, the CDR3 is TGTGCCAGCAGTGACGAGGGGGATTTAGCCCAGCATTTT. Translating it yields CASSDEGDLAQHF.

The rearrangement uses TRBV5-8 and TRBJ1-4; 8 nucleotides agree with TRBD1. This CDR3 spans 16 amino acids. The germline CDR1 and CDR2 sequences are SGHTS and YDEGEE. Unmatched junction bases numbered 12, after V lost 4 bases and J lost 7 bases. The CDR3, as DNA: TGTGCCAGCAGCCCTCGGACAGGGAGGGGTTCTGAAAAACTGTTTTTT. Translated: CASSPRTGRGSEKLFF.

The genes are TRBV7-8 and TRBJ2-3, with D possibly being TRBD2 (6 bases). Trimming took off 2 bases at V and 3 bases at J, with 9 bases between the two ends. Germline V lookup: CDR1 SGHVS, CDR2 FQNEAQ. The CDR3 covers 14 residues. The CDR3 region has the DNA TGTGCCAGCAGCTTAATTGGGGGGACAGATACGCAGTATTTT. The encoded protein is CASSLIGGTDTQYF.

This sequence joins TRBV4-1 and TRBJ2-7; 8 bases are shared with TRBD2. V lost 4 bases and J lost 2; bases outside the gene matches: 10. The CDR3 spans 16 residues. Germline CDR1 and CDR2: MGHRA and YSYEKL. CDR3 bases: TGCGCCAGCAGCCGACGCGTTGCGGGAGGCGCCTACGAGCAGTACTTC. Protein: CASSRRVAGGAYEQYF.

This clone was observed a few times. The rearrangement joins TRBV24-1 to TRBJ1-4; D is perhaps TRBD1 (6 bases). Germline lookup yields CDR1 KGHDR and CDR2 SFDVKD. There are 16 residues in the CDR3. Trimming removed 4 bases at V and 5 bases at J, with 16 bases between. The CDR3, as DNA: TGTGCCACCAGTGACCCCAGGAGGCAGGGGAATGAAAAACTGTTTTTT. This gives the protein CATSDPRRQGNEKLFF.

This chain joins TRBV28 and TRBJ2-7; TRBD2 aligns across 8 bases. J lost 3 bases, V lost 4 bases, and 11 bases had no gene match. Per the germline V gene, CDR1 is MDHEN and CDR2 is SYDVKM. The CDR3 contains 16 residues. CDR3 loop: CASSSALSGGHYEQYF. The DNA for the CDR3 is TGTGCCAGCAGTTCAGCCCTATCGGGGGGGCACTACGAGCAGTACTTC.

The genes are TRBV4-1 and TRBJ1-6, with 9 bases lining up with TRBD1. V was clipped by 8 bases and J by 7 bases; unmatched bases: 12. The germline gives CDR1 MGHRA, CDR2 YSYEKL. CDR3 length equals 16 residues. The CDR3 loop reads CASGGPGQGKNSPLHF. In DNA form, the CDR3 reads TGCGCCAGCGGGGGCCCGGGACAGGGCAAAAATTCACCCCTCCACTTT.